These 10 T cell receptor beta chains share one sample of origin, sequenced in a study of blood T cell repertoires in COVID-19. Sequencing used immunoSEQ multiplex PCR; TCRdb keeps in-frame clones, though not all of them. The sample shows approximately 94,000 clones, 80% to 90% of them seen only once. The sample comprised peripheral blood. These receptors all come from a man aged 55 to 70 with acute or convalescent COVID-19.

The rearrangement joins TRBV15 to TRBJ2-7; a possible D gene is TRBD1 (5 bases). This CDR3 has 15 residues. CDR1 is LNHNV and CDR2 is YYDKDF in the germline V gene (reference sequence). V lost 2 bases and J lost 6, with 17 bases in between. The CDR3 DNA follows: TGTGCCACCAGCAGATCCTTTCGCCAGGGCGGCGAGCAGTACTTC. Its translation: CATSRSFRQGGEQYF.

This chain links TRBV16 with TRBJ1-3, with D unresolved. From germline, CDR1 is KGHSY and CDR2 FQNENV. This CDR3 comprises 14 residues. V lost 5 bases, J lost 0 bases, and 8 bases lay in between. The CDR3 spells CASSSGVSGNTIYF. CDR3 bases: TGTGCCAGCAGCTCGGGAGTCTCTGGAAACACCATATATTTT.

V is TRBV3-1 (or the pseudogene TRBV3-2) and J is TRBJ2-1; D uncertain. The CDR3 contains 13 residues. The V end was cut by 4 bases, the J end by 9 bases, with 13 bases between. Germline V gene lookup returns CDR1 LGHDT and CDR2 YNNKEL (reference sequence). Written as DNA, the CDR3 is TGTGCCAGCAGCCTTAGTCAGGTTCCTGAGCAGTTCTTC. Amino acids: CASSLSQVPEQFF.

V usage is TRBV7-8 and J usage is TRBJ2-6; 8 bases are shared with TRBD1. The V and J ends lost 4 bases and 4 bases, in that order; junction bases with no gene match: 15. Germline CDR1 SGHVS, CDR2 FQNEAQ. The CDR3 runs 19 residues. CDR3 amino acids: CASSSRQGRSSLGANVLTF. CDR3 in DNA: TGTGCCAGCAGCTCCCGACAGGGGAGGTCCTCTTTGGGGGCCAACGTCCTGACTTTC.

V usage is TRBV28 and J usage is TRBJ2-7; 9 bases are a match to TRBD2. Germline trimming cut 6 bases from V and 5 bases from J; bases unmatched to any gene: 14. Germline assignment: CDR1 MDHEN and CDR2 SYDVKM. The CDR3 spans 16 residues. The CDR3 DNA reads TGTGCCAGCAGCCGTCGCGGGCGGGGGGGCCCGGACGAGCAGTACTTC. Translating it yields CASSRRGRGGPDEQYF.

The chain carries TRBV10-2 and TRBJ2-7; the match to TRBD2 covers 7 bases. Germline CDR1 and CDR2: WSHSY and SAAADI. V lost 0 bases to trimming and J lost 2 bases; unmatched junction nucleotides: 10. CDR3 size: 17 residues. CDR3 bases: TGCGCCAGCAGTGAGTCGAGGAGGGGCGGGGGACCCTACGAGCAGTACTTC. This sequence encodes CASSESRRGGGPYEQYF.

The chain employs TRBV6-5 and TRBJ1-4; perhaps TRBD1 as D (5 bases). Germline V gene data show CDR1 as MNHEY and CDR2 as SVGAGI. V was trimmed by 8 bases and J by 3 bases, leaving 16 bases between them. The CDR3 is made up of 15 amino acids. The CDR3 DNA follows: TGTGCCAGCCACGGGGGTGGTCGTGCTAATGAAAAACTGTTTTTT. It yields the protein CASHGGGRANEKLFF.

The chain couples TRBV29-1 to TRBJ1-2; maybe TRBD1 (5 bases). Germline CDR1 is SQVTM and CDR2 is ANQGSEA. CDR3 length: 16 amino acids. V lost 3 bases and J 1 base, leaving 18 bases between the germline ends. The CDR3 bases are TGCAGCGTTGAGGTGGGAGCGGGGGTCGGTAACTATGGCTACACCTTC. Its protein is CSVEVGAGVGNYGYTF.

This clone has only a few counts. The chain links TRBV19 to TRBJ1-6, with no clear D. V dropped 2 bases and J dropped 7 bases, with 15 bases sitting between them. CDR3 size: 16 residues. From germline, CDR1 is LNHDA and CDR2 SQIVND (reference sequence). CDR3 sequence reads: CASSILHGSVNSPLHF. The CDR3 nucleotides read TGTGCCAGTAGTATACTCCACGGTTCGGTGAATTCACCCCTCCACTTT. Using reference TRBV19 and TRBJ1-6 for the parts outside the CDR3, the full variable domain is DGGITQSPKYLFRKEGQNVTLSCEQNLNHDAMYWYRQDPGQGLRLIYYSQIVNDFQKGDIAEGYSVSREKKESFPLTVTSAQKNPTAFYLCASSILHGSVNSPLHFGNGTRLTVT.

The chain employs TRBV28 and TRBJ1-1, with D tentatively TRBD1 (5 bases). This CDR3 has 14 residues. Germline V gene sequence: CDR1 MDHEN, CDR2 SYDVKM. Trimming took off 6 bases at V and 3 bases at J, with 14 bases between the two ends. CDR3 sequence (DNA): TGTGCCAGCAGCCCTACAGGTCGATACACTGAAGCTTTCTTT. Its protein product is CASSPTGRYTEAFF. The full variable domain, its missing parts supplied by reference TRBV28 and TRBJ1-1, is DVKVTQSSRYLVKRTGEKVFLECVQDMDHENMFWYRQDPGLGLRLIYFSYDVKMKEKGDIPEGYSVSREKKERFSLILESASTNQTSMYLCASSPTGRYTEAFFGQGTRLTVV.